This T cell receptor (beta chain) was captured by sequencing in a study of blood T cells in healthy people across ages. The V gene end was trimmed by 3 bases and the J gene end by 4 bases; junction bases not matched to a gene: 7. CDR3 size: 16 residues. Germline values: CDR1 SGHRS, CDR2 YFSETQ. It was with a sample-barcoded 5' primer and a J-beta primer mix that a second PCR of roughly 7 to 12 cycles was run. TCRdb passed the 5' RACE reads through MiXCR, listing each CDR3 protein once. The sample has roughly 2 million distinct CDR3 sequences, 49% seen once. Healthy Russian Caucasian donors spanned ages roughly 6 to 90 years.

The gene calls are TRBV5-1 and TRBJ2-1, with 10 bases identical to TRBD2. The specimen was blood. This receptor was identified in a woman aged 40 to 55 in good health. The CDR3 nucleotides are TGCGCCAGCAGCTCGCTCCTAGCGGGGGTTTACAATGAGCAGTTCTTC. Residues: CASSSLLAGVYNEQFF.